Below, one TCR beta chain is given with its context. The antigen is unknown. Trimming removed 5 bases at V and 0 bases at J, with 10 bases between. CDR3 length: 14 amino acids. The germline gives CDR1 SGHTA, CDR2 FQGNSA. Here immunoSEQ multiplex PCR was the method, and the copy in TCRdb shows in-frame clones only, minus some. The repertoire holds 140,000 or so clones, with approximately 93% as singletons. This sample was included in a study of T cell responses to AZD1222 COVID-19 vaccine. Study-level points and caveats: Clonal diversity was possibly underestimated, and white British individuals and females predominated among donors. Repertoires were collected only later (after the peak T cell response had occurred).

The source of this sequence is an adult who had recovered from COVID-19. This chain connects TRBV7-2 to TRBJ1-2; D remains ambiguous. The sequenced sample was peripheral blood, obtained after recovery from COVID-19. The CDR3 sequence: CASSPDLSNYGYTF. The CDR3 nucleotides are TGTGCCAGCAGCCCTGACCTATCTAACTATGGCTACACCTTC.